One and the same sample provided the 4 T cell receptor beta chains below, sequenced in a study of beta chain features in type 1 diabetes. Sequenced material consisted of expressed TCRB transcripts (all of the isolated RNA was reverse transcribed). Produced via immunoSEQ multiplex PCR; TCRdb's table is partial and in-frame only. Altogether under 900,000 clones are present, about 17% being singletons, with the ten largest covering around 0.02%. Sequenced material: naive CD4+ T cells from blood. All receptors come from a woman aged 18-29 years in good health.

This clone has a single count. Other DNA sequences in the sample encode the same CDR3. This rearrangement joins TRBV7-6 to TRBJ2-1; 12 nucleotides align to TRBD2. V shed 0 bases and J 4 bases; nucleotides not matched to a gene: 16. Germline V gene data show CDR1 as SGHVS and CDR2 as FNYEAQ. The CDR3 length is 21 residues. DNA for the CDR3: TGTGCCAGCAGCTTAGCGCGAGGGACTAGCGGGCCTAAAAAGGCATACAATGAGCAGTTCTTC. Translated: CASSLARGTSGPKKAYNEQFF. The whole variable domain, remainder taken from reference TRBV7-6 and TRBJ2-1, is GAGVSQSPRYKVTKRGQDVALRCDPISGHVSLYWYRQALGQGPEFLTYFNYEAQQDKSGLPNDRFSAERPEGSISTLTIQRTEQRDSAMYRCASSLARGTSGPKKAYNEQFFGPGTRLTVL.

The V call is TRBV7-9, the J call TRBJ2-5; a weak D match, TRBD1 (5 bases). The closer fit of TRBJ2-7 to the DNA end suggests the J call may be wrong. CDR3 length: 14 residues. CDR1 and CDR2 from the germline V gene are SEHNR and FQNEAQ (reference sequence). The CDR3 coding sequence is TGTGCCAGCAGCACCCGAGGCAGGGACTACGAGCAGTACTTC. Translated, it gives CASSTRGRDYEQYF.

This clone was counted only a few times. The CDR3 DNA reads as TGTGCCAGCAGCTCTGACTTAGCTAGCACAGATACGCAGTATTTT. This codes for CASSSDLASTDTQYF. The chain joins TRBV7-2 to TRBJ2-3; D is undetermined. CDR3 size: 15 residues. V lost 4 bases and J lost 0, with 11 bases in between. The germline V gene has CDR1 SGHTA and CDR2 FQGNSA.

The rearrangement uses TRBV11-2 and TRBJ2-1; 13 nucleotides line up with TRBD2. Germline lookup yields CDR1 SGHAT and CDR2 FQNNGV. Unmatched junction bases numbered 13, after V lost 5 bases and J lost 6 bases. The CDR3 sequence is 18 residues long. The CDR3 sequence is CASSRRTSGRALGNEQFF. In DNA, the CDR3 is TGTGCCAGCAGCCGGAGAACTAGCGGGAGGGCCCTCGGCAATGAGCAGTTCTTC.